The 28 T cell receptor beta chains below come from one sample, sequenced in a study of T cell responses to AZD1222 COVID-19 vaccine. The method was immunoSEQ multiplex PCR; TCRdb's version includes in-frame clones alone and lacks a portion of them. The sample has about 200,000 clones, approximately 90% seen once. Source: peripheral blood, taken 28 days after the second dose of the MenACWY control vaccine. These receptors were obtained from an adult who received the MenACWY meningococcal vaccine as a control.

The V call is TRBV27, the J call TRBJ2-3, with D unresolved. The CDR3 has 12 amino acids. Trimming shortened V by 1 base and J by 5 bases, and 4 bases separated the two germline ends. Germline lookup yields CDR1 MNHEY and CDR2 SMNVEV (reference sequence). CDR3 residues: CASSLLGDTQYF. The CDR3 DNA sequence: TGTGCCAGCAGTTTATTGGGAGATACGCAGTATTTT.

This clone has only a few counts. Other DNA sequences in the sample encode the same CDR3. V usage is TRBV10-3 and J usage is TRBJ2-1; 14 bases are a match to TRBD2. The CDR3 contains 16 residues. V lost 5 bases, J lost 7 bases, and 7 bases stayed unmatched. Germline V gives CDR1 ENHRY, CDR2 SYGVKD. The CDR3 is CAISTGLAGVWNEQFF. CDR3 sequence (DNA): TGTGCCATCAGTACGGGACTAGCGGGAGTCTGGAATGAGCAGTTCTTC.

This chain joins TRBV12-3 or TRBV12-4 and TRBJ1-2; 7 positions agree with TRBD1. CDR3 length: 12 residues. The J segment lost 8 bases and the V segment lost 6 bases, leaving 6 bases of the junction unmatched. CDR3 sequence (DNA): TGTGCCAGCAGACAGGGGAAGCACGGCTACACCTTC. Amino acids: CASRQGKHGYTF.

DNA for the CDR3: TGTGCCAGCAGTCGAAACCTGGGGGCAATAGGAAACACCATATATTTT. Translation: CASSRNLGAIGNTIYF. V is TRBV6-6 and J is TRBJ1-3; D perhaps matches TRBD1 (6 bases). The CDR3 covers 16 residues. Trimming removed 5 bases from V and 4 bases from J, with 18 bases in between. Germline V gene sequence: CDR1 MNHNY, CDR2 SVGAGI (reference sequence).

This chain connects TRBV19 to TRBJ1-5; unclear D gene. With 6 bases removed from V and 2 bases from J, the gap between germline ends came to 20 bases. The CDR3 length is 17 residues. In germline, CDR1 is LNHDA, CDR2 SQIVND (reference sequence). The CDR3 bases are TGTGCCAGTAGCCCTACCTTAGGCCACCTAGGCAATCAGCCCCAGCATTTT. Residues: CASSPTLGHLGNQPQHF.

The CDR3 region is CASSFPDRWDEAFF. The CDR3 DNA sequence: TGTGCCAGCAGTTTCCCGGACAGGTGGGATGAAGCTTTCTTT. V is TRBV28 and J is TRBJ1-1; 7 nucleotides line up with TRBD1. The CDR3 spans 14 residues. Trimming removed 3 bases from V and 7 bases from J; junction bases left unmatched: 8. Germline V gene lookup returns CDR1 MDHEN and CDR2 SYDVKM.

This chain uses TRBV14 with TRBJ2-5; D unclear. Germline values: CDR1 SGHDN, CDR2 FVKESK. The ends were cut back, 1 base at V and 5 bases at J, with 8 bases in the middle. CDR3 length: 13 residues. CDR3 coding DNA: TGTGCCAGCAGCCAAGGTCTGGGGGAGACCCAGTACTTC. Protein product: CASSQGLGETQYF. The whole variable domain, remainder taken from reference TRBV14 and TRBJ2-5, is EAGVTQFPSHSVIEKGQTVTLRCDPISGHDNLYWYRRVMGKEIKFLLHFVKESKQDESGMPNNRFLAERTGGTYSTLKVQPAELEDSGVYFCASSQGLGETQYFGPGTRLLVL.

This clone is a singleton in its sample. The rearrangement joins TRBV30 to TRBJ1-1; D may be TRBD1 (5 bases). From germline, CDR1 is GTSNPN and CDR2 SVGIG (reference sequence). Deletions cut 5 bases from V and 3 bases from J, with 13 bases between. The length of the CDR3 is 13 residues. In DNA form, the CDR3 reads TGTGCCTGGGGCTTGAGGGGTGACACTGAAGCTTTCTTT. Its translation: CAWGLRGDTEAFF.

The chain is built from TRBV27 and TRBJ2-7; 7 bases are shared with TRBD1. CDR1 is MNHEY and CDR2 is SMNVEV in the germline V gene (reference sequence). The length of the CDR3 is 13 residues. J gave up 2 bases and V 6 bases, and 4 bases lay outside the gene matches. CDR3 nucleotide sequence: TGTGCCAGCAGACGACAGGGACCCTACGAGCAGTACTTC. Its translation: CASRRQGPYEQYF.

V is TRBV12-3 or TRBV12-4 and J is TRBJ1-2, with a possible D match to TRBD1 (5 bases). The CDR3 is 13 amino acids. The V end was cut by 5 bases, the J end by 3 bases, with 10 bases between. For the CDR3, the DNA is TGTGCCAGCAGTCGGGACGGGTACTATGGCTACACCTTC. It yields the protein CASSRDGYYGYTF.

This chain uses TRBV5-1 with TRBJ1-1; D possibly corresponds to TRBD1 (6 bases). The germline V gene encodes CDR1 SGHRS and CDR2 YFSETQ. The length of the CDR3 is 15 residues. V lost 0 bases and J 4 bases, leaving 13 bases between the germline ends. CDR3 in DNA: TGCGCCAGCAGCTTGGGACCAGGGGAGGGCACTGAAGCTTTCTTT. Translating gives CASSLGPGEGTEAFF.

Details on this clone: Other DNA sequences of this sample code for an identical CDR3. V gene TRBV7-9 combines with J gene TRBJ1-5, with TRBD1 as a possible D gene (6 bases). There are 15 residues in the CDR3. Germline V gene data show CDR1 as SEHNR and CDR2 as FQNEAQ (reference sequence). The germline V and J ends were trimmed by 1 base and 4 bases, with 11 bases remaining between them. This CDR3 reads CASSLGRGGNQPQHF. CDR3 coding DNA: TGTGCCAGCAGCTTAGGCAGGGGTGGGAATCAGCCCCAGCATTTT.

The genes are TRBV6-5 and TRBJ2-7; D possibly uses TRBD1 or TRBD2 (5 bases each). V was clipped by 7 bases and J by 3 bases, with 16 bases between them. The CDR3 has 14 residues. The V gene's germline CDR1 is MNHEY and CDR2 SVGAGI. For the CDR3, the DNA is TGTGCCAGCAACCGACTGTCTGGGGGCTACGAGCAGTACTTC. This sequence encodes CASNRLSGGYEQYF.

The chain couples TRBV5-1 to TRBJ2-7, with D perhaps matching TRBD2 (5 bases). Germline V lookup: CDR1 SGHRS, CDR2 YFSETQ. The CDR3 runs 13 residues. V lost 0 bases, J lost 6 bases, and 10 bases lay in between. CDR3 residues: CASSLAAGTEQYF. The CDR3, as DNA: TGCGCCAGCAGCTTGGCTGCGGGTACCGAGCAGTACTTC.

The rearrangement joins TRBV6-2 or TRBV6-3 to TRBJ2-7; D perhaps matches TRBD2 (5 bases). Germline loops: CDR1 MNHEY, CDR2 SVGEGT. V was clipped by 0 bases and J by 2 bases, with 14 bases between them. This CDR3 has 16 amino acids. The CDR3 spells CASSYSRRTSPYEQYF. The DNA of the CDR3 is TGTGCCAGCAGTTACTCGAGGAGGACTTCTCCCTACGAGCAGTACTTC.

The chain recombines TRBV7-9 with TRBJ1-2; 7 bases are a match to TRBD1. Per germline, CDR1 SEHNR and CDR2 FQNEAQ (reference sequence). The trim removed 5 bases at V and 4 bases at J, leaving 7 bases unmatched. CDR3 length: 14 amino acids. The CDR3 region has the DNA TGTGCCAGCAGCCTAGGGGGCAGGATCTATGGCTACACCTTC. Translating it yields CASSLGGRIYGYTF. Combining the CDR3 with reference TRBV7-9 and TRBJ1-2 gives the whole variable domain DTGVSQNPRHKITKRGQNVTFRCDPISEHNRLYWYRQTLGQGPEFLTYFQNEAQLEKSRLLSDRFSAERPKGSFSTLEIQRTEQGDSAMYLCASSLGGRIYGYTFGSGTRLTVV.

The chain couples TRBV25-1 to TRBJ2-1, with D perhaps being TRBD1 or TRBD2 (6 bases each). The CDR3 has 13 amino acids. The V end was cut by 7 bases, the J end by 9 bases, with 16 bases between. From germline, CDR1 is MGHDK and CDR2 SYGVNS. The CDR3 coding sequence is TGTGCCAGCAAAGGGTCGGGGGCCGCTGAGCAGTTCTTC. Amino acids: CASKGSGAAEQFF.

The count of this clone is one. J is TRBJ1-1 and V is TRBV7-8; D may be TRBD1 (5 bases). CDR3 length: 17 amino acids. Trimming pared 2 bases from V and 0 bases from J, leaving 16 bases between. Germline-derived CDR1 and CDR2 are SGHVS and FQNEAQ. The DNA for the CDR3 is TGTGCCAGCAGCTTAAGGCAGGGTACGGGGCTGAACACTGAAGCTTTCTTT. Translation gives CASSLRQGTGLNTEAFF.

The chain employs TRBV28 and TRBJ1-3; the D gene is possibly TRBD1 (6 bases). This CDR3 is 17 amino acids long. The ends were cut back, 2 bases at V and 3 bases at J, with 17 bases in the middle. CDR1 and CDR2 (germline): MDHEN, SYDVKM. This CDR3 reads CASSLGIDRRRGNTIYF. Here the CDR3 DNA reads TGTGCCAGCAGTTTAGGTATCGACAGGAGGCGTGGAAACACCATATATTTT.

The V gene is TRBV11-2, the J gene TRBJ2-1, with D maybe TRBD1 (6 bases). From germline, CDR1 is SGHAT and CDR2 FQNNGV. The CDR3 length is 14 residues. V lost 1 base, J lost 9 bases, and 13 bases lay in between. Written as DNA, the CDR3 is TGTGCCAGCAGCTTAGTCTCAGGGGTAAGTGAGCAGTTCTTC. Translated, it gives CASSLVSGVSEQFF.

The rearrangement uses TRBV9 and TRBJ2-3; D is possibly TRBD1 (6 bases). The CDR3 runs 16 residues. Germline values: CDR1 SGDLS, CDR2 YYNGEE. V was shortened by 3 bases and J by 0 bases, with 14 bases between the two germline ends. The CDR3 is CASSEGRQASTDTQYF. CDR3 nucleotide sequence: TGTGCCAGCAGCGAGGGGCGACAGGCGAGCACAGATACGCAGTATTTT.

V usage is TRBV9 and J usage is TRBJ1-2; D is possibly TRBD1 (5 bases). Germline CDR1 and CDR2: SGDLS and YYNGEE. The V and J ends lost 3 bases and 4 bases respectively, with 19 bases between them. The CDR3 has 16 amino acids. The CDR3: CASSERPGPALYGYTF. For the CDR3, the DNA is TGTGCCAGCAGCGAAAGACCGGGACCCGCACTCTATGGCTACACCTTC.

CDR3 residues: CSVGGFSGEKLFF. The DNA of the CDR3 is TGCAGCGTTGGGGGGTTCAGCGGCGAAAAACTGTTTTTT. The chain joins TRBV29-1 to TRBJ1-4; D possibly corresponds to TRBD1 (5 bases). Germline V gene lookup returns CDR1 SQVTM and CDR2 ANQGSEA. The CDR3 is 13 residues long. The V and J ends lost 4 bases and 8 bases respectively, with 14 bases between them. Full variable domain (outside the CDR3, taken from reference TRBV29-1 and TRBJ1-4): SAVISQKPSRDICQRGTSLTIQCQVDSQVTMMFWYRQQPGQSLTLIATANQGSEATYESGFVIDKFPISRPNLTFSTLTVSNMSPEDSSIYLCSVGGFSGEKLFFGSGTQLSVL.

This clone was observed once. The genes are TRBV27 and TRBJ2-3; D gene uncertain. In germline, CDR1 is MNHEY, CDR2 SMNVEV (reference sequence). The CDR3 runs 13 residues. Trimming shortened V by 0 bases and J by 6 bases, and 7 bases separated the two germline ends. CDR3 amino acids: CASSLSWVDTQYF. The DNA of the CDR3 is TGTGCCAGCAGTTTATCTTGGGTGGATACGCAGTATTTT.

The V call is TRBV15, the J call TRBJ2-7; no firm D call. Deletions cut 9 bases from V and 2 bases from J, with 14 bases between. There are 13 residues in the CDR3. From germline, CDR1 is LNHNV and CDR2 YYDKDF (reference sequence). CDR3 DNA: TGTGCCACTGCCACGGCTACAACCTACGAGCAGTACTTC. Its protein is CATATATTYEQYF.

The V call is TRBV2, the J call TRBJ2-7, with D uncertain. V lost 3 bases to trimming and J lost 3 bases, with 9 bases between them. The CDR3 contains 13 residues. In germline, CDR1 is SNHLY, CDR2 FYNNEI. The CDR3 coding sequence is TGTGCCAGCAGTGAGTCGGCCGACTACGAGCAGTACTTC. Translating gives CASSESADYEQYF.

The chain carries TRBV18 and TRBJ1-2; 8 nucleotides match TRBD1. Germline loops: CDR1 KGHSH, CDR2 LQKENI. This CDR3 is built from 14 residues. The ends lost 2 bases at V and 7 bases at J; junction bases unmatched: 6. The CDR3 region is CASSPRQGYGGYTF. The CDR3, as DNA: TGTGCCAGCTCACCAAGACAGGGGTATGGTGGCTACACCTTC.

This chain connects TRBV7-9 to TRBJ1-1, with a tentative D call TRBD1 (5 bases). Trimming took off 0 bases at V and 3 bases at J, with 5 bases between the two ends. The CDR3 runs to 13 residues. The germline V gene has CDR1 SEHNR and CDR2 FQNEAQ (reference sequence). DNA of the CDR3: TGTGCCAGCAGCTTAGCAGGGGACACTGAAGCTTTCTTT. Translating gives CASSLAGDTEAFF.